Below, 2 T cell receptor beta chains from the same sample are listed, as sequenced in a study of blood T cell repertoires in COVID-19 (dated by TCRdb to about 2020). The library was generated by the immunoSEQ multiplex PCR assay. TCRdb's version of the immuneACCESS table is confined to in-frame rearrangements and falls short of the full clone set. An unresolved V gene accounts for under half of the shortfall where checked; the remainder is of unknown origin. Present in this sample are roughly 390,000 clones, 87% of which were seen just once. The ten biggest clones cover more than 9% of the sample. The material sequenced was peripheral blood. All receptors derive from a woman in her thirties with COVID-19, enrolled during active disease.

The chain recombines TRBV7-9 with TRBJ1-2, with TRBD1 as a possible D gene (5 bases). The V and J ends lost 2 bases and 8 bases respectively, with 12 bases between them. The CDR3 has 13 residues. The germline V gene has CDR1 SEHNR and CDR2 FQNEAQ (reference sequence). The CDR3 sequence: CASSLTTVGGYTF. The DNA for the CDR3 is TGTGCCAGCAGCTTAACGACAGTTGGGGGCTACACCTTC. Combining the CDR3 with reference TRBV7-9 and TRBJ1-2 gives the whole variable domain DTGVSQNPRHKITKRGQNVTFRCDPISEHNRLYWYRQTLGQGPEFLTYFQNEAQLEKSRLLSDRFSAERPKGSFSTLEIQRTEQGDSAMYLCASSLTTVGGYTFGSGTRLTVV.

The chain couples TRBV11-2 to TRBJ1-1, with 7 bases lining up with TRBD1. V was clipped by 2 bases and J by 5 bases; unmatched bases: 11. CDR1 and CDR2 (germline): SGHAT, FQNNGV. This CDR3 contains 16 residues. The CDR3 nucleotides are TGTGCCAGCAGCTTACCCTTGGAGGGGGCTTGGACTGAAGCTTTCTTT. Its translation: CASSLPLEGAWTEAFF.